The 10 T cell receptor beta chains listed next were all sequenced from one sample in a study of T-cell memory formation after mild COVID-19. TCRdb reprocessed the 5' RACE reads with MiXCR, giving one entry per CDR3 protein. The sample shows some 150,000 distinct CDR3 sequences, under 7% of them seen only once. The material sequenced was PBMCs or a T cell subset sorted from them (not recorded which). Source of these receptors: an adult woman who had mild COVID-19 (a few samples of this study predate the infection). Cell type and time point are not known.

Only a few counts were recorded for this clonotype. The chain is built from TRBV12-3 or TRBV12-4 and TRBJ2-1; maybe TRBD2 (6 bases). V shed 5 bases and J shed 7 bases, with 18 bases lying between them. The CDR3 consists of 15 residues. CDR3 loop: CASSNGLLQGNEQFF. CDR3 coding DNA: TGTGCCAGCAGTAACGGACTACTACAAGGGAATGAGCAGTTCTTC.

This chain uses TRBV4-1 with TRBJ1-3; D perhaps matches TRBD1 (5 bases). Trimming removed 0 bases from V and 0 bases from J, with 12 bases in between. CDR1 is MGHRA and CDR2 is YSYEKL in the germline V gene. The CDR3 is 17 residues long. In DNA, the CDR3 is TGCGCCAGCAGCCAAGATAGTACAGGAATCTCTGGAAACACCATATATTTT. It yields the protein CASSQDSTGISGNTIYF.

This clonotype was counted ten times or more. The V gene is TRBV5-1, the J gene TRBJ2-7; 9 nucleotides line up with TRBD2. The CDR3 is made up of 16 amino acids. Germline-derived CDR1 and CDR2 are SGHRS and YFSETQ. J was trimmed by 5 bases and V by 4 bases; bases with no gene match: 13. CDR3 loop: CASSPYSGRGVNEQYF. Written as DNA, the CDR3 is TGCGCCAGCAGCCCGTATAGCGGGAGAGGGGTAAACGAGCAGTACTTC.

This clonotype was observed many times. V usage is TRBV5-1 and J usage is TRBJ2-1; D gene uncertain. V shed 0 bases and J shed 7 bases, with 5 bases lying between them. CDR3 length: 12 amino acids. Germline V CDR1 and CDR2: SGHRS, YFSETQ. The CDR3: CASSLVENEQFF. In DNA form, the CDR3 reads TGCGCCAGCAGCTTGGTAGAGAATGAGCAGTTCTTC. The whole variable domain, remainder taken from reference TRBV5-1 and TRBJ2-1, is KAGVTQTPRYLIKTRGQQVTLSCSPISGHRSVSWYQQTPGQGLQFLFEYFSETQRNKGNFPGRFSGRQFSNSRSEMNVSTLELGDSALYLCASSLVENEQFFGPGTRLTVL.

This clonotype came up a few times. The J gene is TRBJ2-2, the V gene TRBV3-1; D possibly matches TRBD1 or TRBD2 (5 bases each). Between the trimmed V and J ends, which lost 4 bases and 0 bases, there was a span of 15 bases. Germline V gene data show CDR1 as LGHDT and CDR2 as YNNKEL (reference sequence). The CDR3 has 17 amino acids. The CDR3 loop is CASSRHPGRSNTGELFF. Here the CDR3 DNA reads TGTGCCAGCAGCCGACACCCGGGACGCTCGAACACCGGGGAGCTGTTTTTT.

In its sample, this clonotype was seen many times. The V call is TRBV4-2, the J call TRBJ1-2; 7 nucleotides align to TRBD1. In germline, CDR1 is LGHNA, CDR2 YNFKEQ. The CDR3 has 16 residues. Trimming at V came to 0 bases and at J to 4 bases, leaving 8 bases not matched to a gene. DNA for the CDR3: TGTGCCAGCAGCCAAGATAGCGCGACAGGGTTCTATGGCTACACCTTC. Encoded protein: CASSQDSATGFYGYTF.

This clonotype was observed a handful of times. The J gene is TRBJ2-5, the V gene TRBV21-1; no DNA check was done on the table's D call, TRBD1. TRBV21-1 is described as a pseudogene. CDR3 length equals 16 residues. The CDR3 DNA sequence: TGTGCCAGCAGCTTGCCCGGGACACCGTACCAAGAGACCCAGTACTTC. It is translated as CASSLPGTPYQETQYF.

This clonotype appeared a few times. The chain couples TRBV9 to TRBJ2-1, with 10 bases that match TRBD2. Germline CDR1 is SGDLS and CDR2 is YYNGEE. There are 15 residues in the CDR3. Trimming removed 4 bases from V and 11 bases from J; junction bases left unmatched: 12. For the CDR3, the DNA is TGTGCCAGCAGCCCACGGTGGGCTAGCGGGGGTCAGCAGTTCTTC. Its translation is CASSPRWASGGQQFF.

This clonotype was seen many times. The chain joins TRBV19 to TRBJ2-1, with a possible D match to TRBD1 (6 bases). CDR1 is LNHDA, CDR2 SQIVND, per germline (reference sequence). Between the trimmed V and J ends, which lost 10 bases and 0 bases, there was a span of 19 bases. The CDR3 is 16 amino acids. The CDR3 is CATADRVTPSYNEQFF. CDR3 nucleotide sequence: TGTGCCACTGCGGACAGAGTCACACCCTCCTACAATGAGCAGTTCTTC.

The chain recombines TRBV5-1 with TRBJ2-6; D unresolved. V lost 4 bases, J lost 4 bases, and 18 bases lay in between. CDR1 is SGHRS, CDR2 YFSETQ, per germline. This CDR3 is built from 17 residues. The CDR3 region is CASSRSYSDVGANVLTF. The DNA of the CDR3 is TGCGCCAGCAGCCGGTCGTACTCGGATGTCGGGGCCAACGTCCTGACTTTC.